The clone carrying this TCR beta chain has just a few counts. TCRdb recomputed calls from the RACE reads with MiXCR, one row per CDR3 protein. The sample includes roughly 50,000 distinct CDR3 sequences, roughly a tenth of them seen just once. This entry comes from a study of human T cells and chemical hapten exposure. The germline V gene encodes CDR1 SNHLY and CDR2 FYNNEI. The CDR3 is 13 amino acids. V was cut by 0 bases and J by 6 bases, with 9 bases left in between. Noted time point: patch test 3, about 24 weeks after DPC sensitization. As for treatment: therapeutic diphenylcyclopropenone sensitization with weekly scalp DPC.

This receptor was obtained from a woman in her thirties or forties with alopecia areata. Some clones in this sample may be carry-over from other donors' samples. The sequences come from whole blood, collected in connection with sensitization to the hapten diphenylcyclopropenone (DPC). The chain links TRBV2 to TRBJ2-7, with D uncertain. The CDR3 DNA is TGTGCCAGCAGTGAAGCCGGGTCTACCGAGCAGTACTTC. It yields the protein CASSEAGSTEQYF.